The 15 T cell receptor beta chains below come from one sample, sequenced in a study of monozygotic twins with inflammatory bowel disease. Reprocessing the 5' RACE reads, TCRdb reports a single entry for every CDR3 protein and omits DNA. The table lists under 350,000 distinct CDR3 sequences. Input material: blood. The receptors derive from a human donor with ulcerative colitis or Crohn's disease, or a healthy co-twin of an affected twin (not recorded which).

This rearrangement joins TRBV7-3 to TRBJ2-2. Per the germline V gene, CDR1 is SGHTA and CDR2 is FQGTGA. This CDR3 contains 13 residues. CDR3 sequence reads: CASSLRHTGELFF.

The CDR3 protein is CSVLAGGPSEQFF. The chain links TRBV29-1 to TRBJ2-1; without DNA, the TCRdb call of TRBD2 cannot be checked. The CDR3 covers 13 residues. The germline gives CDR1 SQVTM, CDR2 ANQGSEA.

The J gene is TRBJ1-5, the V gene TRBV6-5. CDR1 is MNHEY, CDR2 SVGAGI, per germline. The CDR3 has 13 residues. CDR3 region: CASSRDSNQPQHF.

V usage is TRBV3-1 and J usage is TRBJ2-2; as DNA is missing, the TRBD1 call by TCRdb cannot be tested. The CDR3 has 14 amino acids. Germline V CDR1 and CDR2: LGHDT, YNNKEL (reference sequence). This CDR3 reads CASSPGQFTGELFF. Full variable domain (remainder filled in from reference TRBV3-1 and TRBJ2-2): DTAVSQTPKYLVTQMGNDKSIKCEQNLGHDTMYWYKQDSKKFLKIMFSYNNKELIINETVPNRFSPKSPDKAHLNLHINSLELGDSAVYFCASSPGQFTGELFFGEGSRLTVL.

J is TRBJ2-3 and V is TRBV9; TCRdb indicates TRBD2, and absent DNA this call remains unverified. Germline V gives CDR1 SGDLS, CDR2 YYNGEE. The CDR3 consists of 15 residues. CDR3 residues: CASSVDQRGTDTQYF. The full variable domain, its missing parts supplied by reference TRBV9 and TRBJ2-3, is DSGVTQTPKHLITATGQRVTLRCSPRSGDLSVYWYQQSLDQGLQFLIQYYNGEERAKGNILERFSAQQFPDLHSELNLSSLELGDSALYFCASSVDQRGTDTQYFGPGTRLTVL.

V is TRBV5-4 and J is TRBJ2-7. CDR1 and CDR2 from the germline V gene are SGHNT and YYREEE (reference sequence). The CDR3 loop spans 12 amino acids. CDR3: CASNIPHYEQYF.

The J gene is TRBJ2-1, the V gene TRBV5-5; TCRdb designates TRBD2, a call that cannot be tested without DNA. CDR3 length equals 18 residues. Per germline, CDR1 SGHKS and CDR2 YYEKEE (reference sequence). CDR3 loop: CASSPRAGGPSTNNEQFF.

V usage is TRBV7-2 and J usage is TRBJ2-7; TCRdb calls TRBD2, which cannot be checked without DNA. CDR1 is SGHTA and CDR2 is FQGNSA in the germline V gene. This CDR3 is 14 amino acids long. The CDR3 protein is CASSLGGSLIEQYF.

The CDR3 region is CASSPSGGEWAVHLHF. J is TRBJ1-6 and V is TRBV18. CDR1 and CDR2 (germline): KGHSH, LQKENI. This CDR3 contains 16 residues.

The J gene is TRBJ2-7, the V gene TRBV7-9; TCRdb proposes TRBD1, but this gene call is untestable without DNA. CDR1 SEHNR and CDR2 FQNEAQ come from the germline V gene (reference sequence). The CDR3 contains 17 residues. The CDR3 is CASSSGKGQTLSYEQYF.

CDR3 amino acids: CASSLGGTVSSPLHF. V usage is TRBV7-3 and J usage is TRBJ1-6; as DNA is missing, the TRBD1 call by TCRdb cannot be tested. This CDR3 is built from 15 residues. The germline gives CDR1 SGHTA, CDR2 FQGTGA.

The chain employs TRBV21-1 and TRBJ1-5. TRBV21-1 is assigned pseudogene status. The CDR3 is made up of 13 amino acids. The CDR3: CASSIDGDWPQHF.

The chain uses TRBV7-8 and TRBJ2-5; as DNA is missing, the TRBD1 call by TCRdb cannot be tested. Germline V lookup: CDR1 SGHVS, CDR2 FQNEAQ. The CDR3 loop spans 14 amino acids. The CDR3 is CASSQDRVRETQYF.

This rearrangement joins TRBV2 to TRBJ1-4; the TCRdb call, TRBD1, lacks DNA for checking. Per germline, CDR1 SNHLY and CDR2 FYNNEI. This CDR3 has 14 residues. The CDR3: CASIRDEGHEKLFF.

The CDR3 sequence: CASSPQGDEKLFF. J is TRBJ1-4 and V is TRBV18. The CDR3 contains 13 residues. CDR1 is KGHSH and CDR2 is LQKENI in the germline V gene.